The 25 T cell receptor beta chains in this list originate from one sample, sequenced in a study of shared clonotypes between healthy human individuals. Some clones are missing from TCRdb's copy, which holds only in-frame ones; the method was immunoSEQ multiplex PCR. Of about 480,000 clones in the sample, approximately 79% were seen once. Sequenced sample: PBMCs. These receptors were taken from a woman between 40 and 50 years old in good health. Some clones in this sample may be carry-over from other donors' samples.

The chain recombines TRBV25-1 with TRBJ2-7; D is unclear. The CDR3 contains 16 residues. Trimming took 3 bases from V and 4 from J, leaving 19 bases between them. Germline CDR1 reads MGHDK; CDR2 reads SYGVNS. The CDR3 loop reads CASSDKLSRFGYEQYF. The DNA for the CDR3 is TGTGCCAGCAGTGACAAACTAAGCCGGTTTGGGTACGAGCAGTACTTC.

Remarks on this clone: The sample carries other DNA sequences with the same CDR3. V and J are TRBV15 and TRBJ1-3; a possible D gene is TRBD1 (5 bases). This CDR3 is built from 16 residues. The germline V gene has CDR1 LNHNV and CDR2 YYDKDF (reference sequence). The germline V and J ends were trimmed by 0 bases and 0 bases, with 9 bases remaining between them. The CDR3 is CATSRDRGYSGNTIYF. Here the CDR3 DNA reads TGTGCCACCAGCAGAGATAGGGGCTACTCTGGAAACACCATATATTTT.

This clone was observed a handful of times. The genes are TRBV19 and TRBJ1-6, with a weak D call TRBD1 (6 bases). This CDR3 is built from 14 residues. Trimming removed 3 bases at V and 5 bases at J, with 8 bases between. CDR1 LNHDA and CDR2 SQIVND come from the germline V gene (reference sequence). CDR3 sequence (DNA): TGTGCCAGTAGTATGGACAGCCATAATTCACCCCTCCACTTT. This codes for CASSMDSHNSPLHF.

The genes are TRBV2 and TRBJ2-7; TRBD1 matches 9 bases. CDR3 length: 16 residues. The germline V gene encodes CDR1 SNHLY and CDR2 FYNNEI. V trimming: 6 bases; J trimming: 3 bases; junction bases outside the gene matches: 12. CDR3 bases: TGTGCCAGCAGGAACCCAACCGGGACAGGGTACTACGAGCAGTACTTC. Its protein product is CASRNPTGTGYYEQYF.

The gene calls are TRBV7-2 and TRBJ2-2; weak D call: TRBD1 (6 bases). The length of the CDR3 is 14 residues. Germline loops: CDR1 SGHTA, CDR2 FQGNSA. Between the trimmed V and J ends, which lost 4 bases and 2 bases, there was a span of 8 bases. CDR3 region: CASSWGHNTGELFF. CDR3 DNA sequence: TGTGCCAGCAGCTGGGGACATAACACCGGGGAGCTGTTTTTT.

This clone was counted once. The rearrangement joins TRBV7-9 to TRBJ2-6; no definite D call. The length of the CDR3 is 15 residues. V lost 0 bases and J 1 base, leaving 4 bases between the germline ends. The germline gives CDR1 SEHNR, CDR2 FQNEAQ (reference sequence). The CDR3, as DNA: TGTGCCAGCAGCTTAGCAGGGTCTGGGGCCAACGTCCTGACTTTC. It codes for CASSLAGSGANVLTF.

The chain uses TRBV5-6 and TRBJ1-5; D is unclear. CDR3 size: 15 residues. V lost 0 bases to trimming and J lost 1 base, with 8 bases between them. CDR1 is SGHDT and CDR2 is YYEEEE in the germline V gene. The CDR3, as DNA: TGTGCCAGCAGCTTGGCCGCGGGGAGCAATCAGCCCCAGCATTTT. Its protein product is CASSLAAGSNQPQHF.

This clone was picked up one time. V usage is TRBV2 and J usage is TRBJ2-3, with D perhaps matching TRBD2 (6 bases). Trimming left V 4 bases short and J 1 base short, with 15 bases between. The CDR3 consists of 16 residues. Germline CDR1 SNHLY, CDR2 FYNNEI. CDR3 DNA: TGTGCCAGCAGTGGAGGGACTCTCGGAGGCACAGATACGCAGTATTTT. This sequence encodes CASSGGTLGGTDTQYF.

The rearrangement uses TRBV6-5 and TRBJ2-7; D may be TRBD1 (5 bases). Germline-derived CDR1 and CDR2 are MNHEY and SVGAGI. The V gene lost 0 bases and the J gene lost 4 bases, with 10 bases spanning the gap. The CDR3 runs 14 residues. The CDR3 coding sequence is TGTGCCAGCAGTTACTCGGGGCAGGGATACGAGCAGTACTTC. Translated, it gives CASSYSGQGYEQYF.

This clone was seen more than once but under ten times. Additional DNA sequences in this sample encode the identical CDR3. The rearrangement links TRBV5-1 to TRBJ1-1, with no clear D. CDR3 length equals 13 residues. Trimming stripped 1 base from V and 2 bases from J, with 6 bases between. Germline V gene sequence: CDR1 SGHRS, CDR2 YFSETQ. CDR3 sequence: CASSLNQNTEAFF. For the CDR3, the DNA is TGCGCCAGCAGCTTGAACCAAAACACTGAAGCTTTCTTT.

The chain uses TRBV5-1 and TRBJ2-2, with a weak D call TRBD2 (6 bases). From germline, CDR1 is SGHRS and CDR2 YFSETQ. The CDR3 has 15 residues. Trimming pared 0 bases from V and 3 bases from J, leaving 9 bases between. The CDR3: CASSLGTGDTGELFF. For the CDR3, the DNA is TGCGCCAGCAGCTTGGGGACGGGGGACACCGGGGAGCTGTTTTTT.

The rearrangement links TRBV2 to TRBJ1-1, with a weak D call TRBD1 (5 bases). Germline V gene sequence: CDR1 SNHLY, CDR2 FYNNEI. The CDR3 runs to 11 residues. V was clipped by 4 bases and J by 7 bases, with 7 bases between them. CDR3 protein: CASSVGGEAFF. CDR3 nucleotide sequence: TGTGCCAGCAGTGTCGGGGGTGAAGCTTTCTTT. Full variable domain (missing parts from reference TRBV2 and TRBJ1-1): EPEVTQTPSHQVTQMGQEVILRCVPISNHLYFYWYRQILGQKVEFLVSFYNNEISEKSEIFDDQFSVERPDGSNFTLKIRSTKLEDSAMYFCASSVGGEAFFGQGTRLTVV.

This clone was observed a few times. This CDR3 is also generated by other DNA sequences in the sample. V gene TRBV7-2 combines with J gene TRBJ2-3; D ambiguous. Germline lookup yields CDR1 SGHTA and CDR2 FQGNSA. Trimming took off 1 base at V and 4 bases at J, with 3 bases between the two ends. The CDR3 has 12 residues. CDR3 coding DNA: TGTGCCAGCAGCTTAGGGCCAGATACGCAGTATTTT. This sequence encodes CASSLGPDTQYF.

The chain links TRBV19 to TRBJ2-2; D call uncertain. CDR1 is LNHDA, CDR2 SQIVND, per germline (reference sequence). V was cut by 5 bases and J by 2 bases, with 6 bases left in between. The CDR3 has 13 amino acids. The CDR3: CASSALNTGELFF. The CDR3 region has the DNA TGTGCCAGTAGTGCACTAAACACCGGGGAGCTGTTTTTT.

The chain recombines TRBV15 with TRBJ2-7; 13 bases match TRBD2. The CDR3 sequence is 16 residues long. With V trimmed by 5 bases and J by 5 bases, 9 bases remained unmatched. Germline V gene lookup returns CDR1 LNHNV and CDR2 YYDKDF (reference sequence). The CDR3 bases are TGTGCCACCAGCGTCCCCGGGACTAGCGGGGTTCACGAGCAGTACTTC. This translates into CATSVPGTSGVHEQYF.

This clone was seen only a few times. The V and J genes are TRBV27 and TRBJ1-1; weak D call: TRBD1 (5 bases). The ends were cut back, 5 bases at V and 0 bases at J, with 7 bases in the middle. Germline CDR1 and CDR2: MNHEY and SMNVEV (reference sequence). This CDR3 is built from 13 residues. This CDR3 is CASSPGMNTEAFF. In DNA, the CDR3 is TGTGCCAGCAGTCCAGGGATGAACACTGAAGCTTTCTTT.

The V call is TRBV5-4, the J call TRBJ2-7, with D maybe TRBD1 (6 bases). CDR1 SGHNT and CDR2 YYREEE come from the germline V gene (reference sequence). The CDR3 extends over 13 amino acids. Trimming removed 4 bases at V and 7 bases at J, with 15 bases between. This chain's CDR3 is CASSHPDQGEQYF. As DNA, the CDR3 is TGTGCCAGCAGCCACCCCGACCAGGGGGAGCAGTACTTC. Variable domain in full (rest from reference TRBV5-4 and TRBJ2-7): ETGVTQSPTHLIKTRGQQVTLRCSSQSGHNTVSWYQQALGQGPQFIFQYYREEENGRGNFPPRFSGLQFPNYSSELNVNALELDDSALYLCASSHPDQGEQYFGPGTRLTVT.

The chain links TRBV10-1 to TRBJ2-2, with TRBD2 matching 7 bases. The CDR3 contains 16 residues. The germline V gene has CDR1 WNHNN and CDR2 SYGVQD (reference sequence). After removal of 5 bases from V and 4 bases from J, the junction contained 10 bases not matched to a gene. CDR3 in amino acids: CASSPTLAGATGELFF. DNA for the CDR3: TGCGCCAGCAGTCCCACATTGGCGGGAGCCACCGGGGAGCTGTTTTTT.

The genes are TRBV11-3 and TRBJ2-7, with D maybe TRBD2 (5 bases). V shed 1 base and J shed 0 bases, with 10 bases lying between them. The CDR3 consists of 15 residues. Germline CDR1 SGHNT, CDR2 YENEEA. The CDR3 here is CASSLGAETSYEQYF. For the CDR3, the DNA is TGTGCCAGCAGCTTAGGAGCGGAGACCTCCTACGAGCAGTACTTC.

The chain is built from TRBV7-3 and TRBJ2-2; 7 bases are a match to TRBD2. The germline V gene encodes CDR1 SGHTA and CDR2 FQGTGA. This CDR3 has 13 residues. V lost 8 bases to trimming and J lost 5 bases; unmatched junction nucleotides: 5. The CDR3 coding sequence is TGTGCCAGCCGGGGAGGGCGTACCGGGGAGCTGTTTTTT. Translated: CASRGGRTGELFF. The full variable domain, its missing parts supplied by reference TRBV7-3 and TRBJ2-2, is GAGVSQTPSNKVTEKGKYVELRCDPISGHTALYWYRQSLGQGPEFLIYFQGTGAADDSGLPNDRFFAVRPEGSVSTLKIQRTERGDSAVYLCASRGGRTGELFFGEGSRLTVL.

In nucleotides, the CDR3 is TGTGCCAGCACGGGACAGGGCGCGGATTACGAGCAGTACTTC. It is translated as CASTGQGADYEQYF. This chain connects TRBV2 to TRBJ2-7; 9 bases map to TRBD1. Germline values: CDR1 SNHLY, CDR2 FYNNEI. The CDR3 is 14 amino acids. Trimming at V came to 7 bases and at J to 4 bases, leaving 8 bases not matched to a gene.

V usage is TRBV10-3 and J usage is TRBJ2-5; a possible D gene is TRBD1 (5 bases). The J call could be wrong; TRBJ2-7 is a better fit for the DNA end. This CDR3 has 12 amino acids. Germline-derived CDR1 and CDR2 are ENHRY and SYGVKD. For the CDR3, the DNA is TGTGCCATCAGTGACCAGGGCAACGAGCAGTACTTC. It translates to CAISDQGNEQYF.

The chain employs TRBV5-4 and TRBJ2-7; 9 positions agree with TRBD2. Germline lookup yields CDR1 SGHNT and CDR2 YYREEE (reference sequence). The CDR3 contains 14 residues. Trimming cost V 2 bases and J 4 bases; bases outside gene matches: 4. CDR3: CASSLWTSAYEQYF. The CDR3 DNA sequence: TGTGCCAGCAGCTTATGGACTAGCGCGTACGAGCAGTACTTC.

This chain joins TRBV29-1 and TRBJ1-1, with TRBD1 as a possible D gene (5 bases). Germline CDR1 is SQVTM and CDR2 is ANQGSEA. V lost 6 bases and J lost 1, with 12 bases in between. The CDR3 length is 13 residues. In DNA form, the CDR3 reads TGCAGCGTGCAGGGAACCCGGAACACTGAAGCTTTCTTT. It is translated as CSVQGTRNTEAFF. The full variable domain, with the rest looked up from reference TRBV29-1 and TRBJ1-1, is SAVISQKPSRDICQRGTSLTIQCQVDSQVTMMFWYRQQPGQSLTLIATANQGSEATYESGFVIDKFPISRPNLTFSTLTVSNMSPEDSSIYLCSVQGTRNTEAFFGQGTRLTVV.

The rearrangement joins TRBV4-3 to TRBJ2-1, with 10 bases matching TRBD2. CDR1 is LGHNA, CDR2 YSLEER, per germline. CDR3 length equals 20 residues. J lost 7 bases, V lost 0 bases, and 18 bases had no gene match. CDR3 bases: TGCGCCAGCAGCCAAGACACCCGCGTTGGGCTAGCGGGAGCGTGGAATGAGCAGTTCTTC. This translates into CASSQDTRVGLAGAWNEQFF.